The clone carrying this T cell receptor (beta chain) has a count of ten or more. TCRdb passed the 5' RACE reads through MiXCR, listing each CDR3 protein once. The data hold about 350,000 distinct CDR3 sequences, with approximately 14% observed a single time. The data originate from a study of T-cell memory formation after mild COVID-19. The V end lost 3 bases, the J end lost 1 base, and 11 bases lay between the germline ends. Germline assignment: CDR1 SGHRS and CDR2 YFSETQ. There are 14 residues in the CDR3. The TCR comes from a man between 18 and 29 years old who had mild COVID-19 (a few samples of this study predate the infection). Cell type and time point are not known. Sequencing input: PBMCs or a T cell subset sorted from them (not recorded which). This sequence joins TRBV5-1 and TRBJ2-7; possibly TRBD1 for D (8 bases). The CDR3 protein is CASSSQGGSYEQYF. The CDR3, as DNA: TGCGCCAGCAGCTCACAGGGGGGGTCCTACGAGCAGTACTTC.